The present T cell receptor (beta chain) was sequenced within a study of blood T cell repertoires in COVID-19. In the study overall: From the United States, Italy and Spain came samples of acute and convalescent COVID-19. The cDNA or gDNA used as material had been derived from T cells, B-cell-depleted T cells, or PBMCs.

As handled by the study authors: Estimates of nucleated cell counts were drawn from the amplification of reference gene primers. Sequencing used immunoSEQ multiplex PCR; TCRdb keeps in-frame clones, though not all of them. V, J and clone size are those of that table, while D and trimming were read from the DNA. The data show around 160,000 clones, around 84% seen once. The CDR3 is made up of 12 amino acids. The germline V gene has CDR1 SGHDN and CDR2 FVKESK. Deletions cut 3 bases from V and 6 bases from J, with 5 bases between. Specimen: peripheral blood. The chain is built from TRBV14 and TRBJ2-2, with no clear D. The clonotype comes from a human donor in a cohort sampled during active COVID-19. This CDR3 is CASSHLPGELFF. The DNA for the CDR3 is TGTGCCAGCAGCCACCTTCCCGGGGAGCTGTTTTTT.